The present entry profiles one T cell receptor beta chain with its context. The sample comes from a study of blood T cell repertoires in COVID-19. The overall study: The study drew acute and convalescent COVID-19 samples from the United States, Italy and Spain. PBMCs, B-cell-depleted T cells, or T cells provided the cDNA or gDNA that made up the material.

In the original analysis: The authors estimated nucleated cell counts from reference gene primer amplification. Generated by immunoSEQ multiplex PCR, the TCRdb table keeps only in-frame clones and is missing some. V and J calls and clone size are copied from that table; D and trimming were computed from the DNA. Among 65,000 to 95,000 clones listed, around 90% were seen once. Sequenced: peripheral blood. This receptor was taken from a man aged 45 to 65 with active COVID-19.

The CDR3 sequence: CASSVSGTGAAFF. The CDR3 bases are TGTGCCAGCAGTGTCTCCGGGACAGGGGCTGCTTTCTTT. The chain joins TRBV2 to TRBJ1-1; 10 bases agree with TRBD1. Germline V gene lookup returns CDR1 SNHLY and CDR2 FYNNEI. The CDR3 runs 13 residues. V was pared by 4 bases and J by 11 bases, with 7 bases of the junction left unmatched.